This TCR beta chain was recovered during a study of spatial heterogeneity in lung cancer. Study overall: Sequenced were any available follow-up PBMC samples, which had been obtained a median of approximately two years after resection. An average of more than ten raw reads was observed per unique TCR and UMI combination. Alpha-chain sequences were consistently detected in smaller numbers than beta-chain sequences.

Noted time point: blood at routine non-recurrence follow-up after resection. A remark on this clonotype: For a library built for alpha chains, this beta chain is a stray read; little rests on its size.

TCR cDNA molecules each carried a unique molecular identifier. MiXCR, run by TCRdb on the 5' RACE reads, gives a single entry per CDR3 protein. The table records 600 to 850 distinct CDR3 sequences, more than 45% of them present only once. Germline-derived CDR1 and CDR2 are SGHRS and YFSETQ. This CDR3 region has 14 residues. The V and J ends lost 5 bases and 0 bases respectively, with 12 bases between them. The chain combines TRBV5-1 with TRBJ2-7, with D hard to call. The sequence was obtained from a female donor with early-stage non-small cell lung cancer. Sequenced material: PBMCs, taken at follow-up. CDR3 in DNA: TGCGCCAGCAGGGGGTTCCAGAGCTCCTACGAGCAGTACTTC. Translated: CASRGFQSSYEQYF. Based on the CDR3 plus reference TRBV5-1 and TRBJ2-7, the full variable domain is KAGVTQTPRYLIKTRGQQVTLSCSPISGHRSVSWYQQTPGQGLQFLFEYFSETQRNKGNFPGRFSGRQFSNSRSEMNVSTLELGDSALYLCASRGFQSSYEQYFGPGTRLTVT.